Presented here are 26 T cell receptor beta chains from one specimen sequenced in a study of shared clonotypes between healthy human individuals. This table comes from immunoSEQ multiplex PCR, and its TCRdb copy is limited to in-frame clones, with some not included. The table includes some 740,000 clones, around 92% detected once. The naive CD8 population came from CD45RO-negative cells selected for CCR7, without terminally differentiated effector memory CD45RA+ cells. Sequenced input: naive CD8+ T cells sorted from blood. These receptors were taken from a young man in good health.

Many counts were recorded for this clone. The genes are TRBV6-6 and TRBJ1-5, with no clear D. The ends were cut back, 0 bases at V and 7 bases at J, with 10 bases in the middle. CDR1 is MNHNY and CDR2 is SVGAGI in the germline V gene (reference sequence). The CDR3 length is 14 residues. CDR3 nucleotide sequence: TGTGCCAGCAGTTACTCGTCGGACTGGCAGCCCCAGCATTTT. This codes for CASSYSSDWQPQHF.

This chain uses TRBV7-3 with TRBJ2-1; no definite D call. Trimming took off 3 bases at V and 9 bases at J, with 6 bases between the two ends. The CDR3 runs to 11 residues. Germline V CDR1 and CDR2: SGHTA, FQGTGA. The CDR3 bases are TGTGCCAGCAGCTTCGGTTCTGAGCAGTTCTTC. It specifies CASSFGSEQFF.

The V call is TRBV6-5, the J call TRBJ2-1; TRBD2 is a possible D gene (5 bases). V lost 6 bases and J 7 bases, leaving 13 bases between the germline ends. CDR3 length: 13 residues. The germline V gene has CDR1 MNHEY and CDR2 SVGAGI. The CDR3 DNA follows: TGTGCCAGCAGCCTGGACTTAGGGAATGAGCAGTTCTTC. It specifies CASSLDLGNEQFF.

The rearrangement links TRBV28 to TRBJ2-1; TRBD2 aligns across 11 bases. With 7 bases clipped from V and 5 bases from J, the junction kept 22 bases outside the gene matches. Germline V CDR1 and CDR2: MDHEN, SYDVKM. The CDR3 totals 20 residues. CDR3 region: CASNTTPASGRPMLDNEQFF. The CDR3 DNA follows: TGTGCCAGCAACACGACCCCGGCTAGCGGGAGGCCGATGTTGGACAATGAGCAGTTCTTC.

The chain couples TRBV7-8 to TRBJ2-3, with D unresolved. CDR3 length: 12 amino acids. Germline V gene lookup returns CDR1 SGHVS and CDR2 FQNEAQ. V dropped 7 bases and J dropped 4 bases, with 9 bases sitting between them. CDR3 amino acids: CASNFFADTQYF. In DNA form, the CDR3 reads TGTGCCAGCAACTTTTTCGCAGATACGCAGTATTTT. The full variable domain, completed using reference TRBV7-8 and TRBJ2-3, is GAGVSQSPRYKVAKRGQDVALRCDPISGHVSLFWYQQALGQGPEFLTYFQNEAQLDKSGLPSDRFFAERPEGSVSTLKIQRTQQEDSAVYLCASNFFADTQYFGPGTRLTVL.

The V gene is TRBV5-8, the J gene TRBJ2-7, with D perhaps TRBD2 (5 bases). Between the trimmed V and J ends, which lost 2 bases and 3 bases, there was a span of 12 bases. The CDR3 has 14 residues. From germline, CDR1 is SGHTS and CDR2 YDEGEE. The CDR3 region has the DNA TGTGCCAGCAGCTTACGGCGGGTGCACTACGAGCAGTACTTC. Its translation is CASSLRRVHYEQYF.

The chain uses TRBV18 and TRBJ2-3; D perhaps matches TRBD2 (5 bases). The V end was cut by 0 bases, the J end by 2 bases, with 9 bases between. The V gene's germline CDR1 is KGHSH and CDR2 LQKENI. The CDR3 consists of 15 residues. The CDR3 DNA reads as TGTGCCAGCTCACCACCCGGGAACCCCACAGATACGCAGTATTTT. Protein product: CASSPPGNPTDTQYF. Full variable domain (rest looked up from reference TRBV18 and TRBJ2-3): NAGVMQNPRHLVRRRGQEARLRCSPMKGHSHVYWYRQLPEEGLKFMVYLQKENIIDESGMPKERFSAEFPKEGPSILRIQQVVRGDSAAYFCASSPPGNPTDTQYFGPGTRLTVL.

Concerning this clone itself: The CDR3 end shows no conserved phenylalanine or tryptophan, and so a read error is likely. The CDR3 is CASSWAGDGIYEQYL. CDR3 in DNA: TGTGCCAGCAGTTGGGCGGGAGACGGAATCTACGAGCAGTACCTC. This chain connects TRBV27 to TRBJ2-7; TRBD2 matches at 7 bases. CDR1 and CDR2 from the germline V gene are MNHEY and SMNVEV (reference sequence). The CDR3 has 15 amino acids. V shed 4 bases, J shed 3 bases, and the junction held 9 bases outside the gene matches.

In regard to this clone: Other nucleotide sequences from this sample produce the same CDR3. The chain recombines TRBV19 with TRBJ2-1; 8 bases match TRBD1. V was pared by 3 bases and J by 7 bases, with 2 bases of the junction left unmatched. Per the germline V gene, CDR1 is LNHDA and CDR2 is SQIVND (reference sequence). The CDR3 totals 13 residues. The CDR3 nucleotides are TGTGCCAGTAGTATTACAGGGGGGAATGAGCAGTTCTTC. Translation gives CASSITGGNEQFF.

This clone has only one observation. The chain recombines TRBV7-3 with TRBJ2-7; a weak D match, TRBD1 (6 bases). Germline values: CDR1 SGHTA, CDR2 FQGTGA. Trimming removed 5 bases from V and 1 base from J, with 12 bases in between. This CDR3 has 14 residues. CDR3 DNA sequence: TGTGCCAGCAGCGGGGGCGACGGATCCTACGAGCAGTACTTC. It encodes CASSGGDGSYEQYF.

Concerning this clone itself: The sample holds other DNA sequences that translate to the same CDR3. The V and J genes are TRBV9 and TRBJ2-1, with TRBD2 matching over 13 bases. Per germline, CDR1 SGDLS and CDR2 YYNGEE. The V segment lost 0 bases and the J segment 6 bases; nucleotides outside the gene matches: 0. The CDR3 sequence is 15 residues long. The DNA for the CDR3 is TGTGCCAGCAGCGTAGGGACTAGCGGGGGCAATGAGCAGTTCTTC. It encodes CASSVGTSGGNEQFF. The variable domain in full, with the rest retrieved from reference TRBV9 and TRBJ2-1, is DSGVTQTPKHLITATGQRVTLRCSPRSGDLSVYWYQQSLDQGLQFLIQYYNGEERAKGNILERFSAQQFPDLHSELNLSSLELGDSALYFCASSVGTSGGNEQFFGPGTRLTVL.

The V call is TRBV19, the J call TRBJ1-1; D unclear. Germline V gene lookup returns CDR1 LNHDA and CDR2 SQIVND (reference sequence). The length of the CDR3 is 14 residues. Trimming removed 9 bases at V and 2 bases at J, with 16 bases between. The CDR3 region has the DNA TGTGCCAGCACTCCAGAGGCGTACAACACTGAAGCTTTCTTT. Protein product: CASTPEAYNTEAFF.

This chain joins TRBV11-2 and TRBJ2-7; D call uncertain. Between the trimmed V and J ends, which lost 5 bases and 5 bases, there was a span of 10 bases. The CDR3 is made up of 12 amino acids. Germline lookup yields CDR1 SGHAT and CDR2 FQNNGV. In nucleotides, the CDR3 is TGTGCCAGCAGCCTCCGAAGCGACGAGCAGTACTTC. Protein product: CASSLRSDEQYF.

This rearrangement joins TRBV27 to TRBJ1-3; no clear D gene. The CDR3 is 13 residues long. Germline V gene sequence: CDR1 MNHEY, CDR2 SMNVEV (reference sequence). V gave up 4 bases and J gave up 5 bases, with 9 bases separating them. Written as DNA, the CDR3 is TGTGCCAGCAGTTGCAGGACCCGAAACACCATATATTTT. Protein: CASSCRTRNTIYF.

This clone was found a few times. The same CDR3 arises from other DNA sequences in this sample as well. This chain uses TRBV7-9 with TRBJ1-2; D call uncertain. This CDR3 is 12 amino acids long. V dropped 1 base and J dropped 4 bases, with 4 bases sitting between them. Germline assignment: CDR1 SEHNR and CDR2 FQNEAQ (reference sequence). The CDR3 sequence: CASSLGIYGYTF. DNA for the CDR3: TGTGCCAGCAGCTTAGGTATCTATGGCTACACCTTC.

The J gene is TRBJ2-3, the V gene TRBV7-5; the DNA was not compared with TRBD2, the D call given in the table. TRBV7-5 is flagged as a pseudogene. This CDR3 contains 17 residues. The CDR3 DNA sequence: TGTGCCAGAAGCACCCCAGTTGCTAGCGGTCTCACAGATACGCAGTATTTT. It encodes CARSTPVASGLTDTQYF.

The chain carries TRBV9 and TRBJ2-1, with D possibly matching TRBD2 (6 bases). CDR1 and CDR2 (germline): SGDLS, YYNGEE. This CDR3 comprises 17 residues. Trimming took 0 bases from V and 2 from J, leaving 15 bases between them. CDR3 residues: CASSVEVGGTTYNEQFF. For the CDR3, the DNA is TGTGCCAGCAGCGTAGAGGTGGGAGGTACGACCTACAATGAGCAGTTCTTC.

In the case of this clone: The junction departs from germline at one end; a sequencing error may be responsible. This rearrangement joins TRBV5-5 to TRBJ2-7, with D possibly being TRBD1 (7 bases). This CDR3 has 14 amino acids. Germline V gene sequence: CDR1 SGHKS, CDR2 YYEKEE (reference sequence). CDR3 nucleotides: TGTGCCAGCAGTGGCGGGACAGAATCCTCCGAGCAGTACTTC. It specifies CASSGGTESSEQYF.

The rearrangement links TRBV4-3 to TRBJ1-1; D remains ambiguous. CDR3 length: 12 amino acids. Looked up from germline, CDR1 is LGHNA and CDR2 is YSLEER. V was trimmed by 4 bases and J by 6 bases, leaving 9 bases between them. The CDR3 sequence: CASSPRSAEAFF. As DNA, the CDR3 is TGCGCCAGCAGCCCCCGTAGCGCTGAAGCTTTCTTT.

The J gene is TRBJ1-5, the V gene TRBV7-9; 8 bases match TRBD1. Germline V lookup: CDR1 SEHNR, CDR2 FQNEAQ (reference sequence). V shed 5 bases and J 3 bases; nucleotides not matched to a gene: 6. There are 15 residues in the CDR3. CDR3 nucleotide sequence: TGTGCCAGCAGCCCCGGGACAGGCTACAATCAGCCCCAGCATTTT. Translating it yields CASSPGTGYNQPQHF.

The chain is built from TRBV28 and TRBJ1-1; D is perhaps TRBD1 (6 bases). Germline CDR1 is MDHEN and CDR2 is SYDVKM. Trimming shortened V by 2 bases and J by 3 bases, and 13 bases separated the two germline ends. CDR3 length: 15 residues. Here the CDR3 reads CASSLLRTADTEAFF. DNA of the CDR3: TGTGCCAGCAGTTTACTTAGGACAGCCGACACTGAAGCTTTCTTT.

V gene TRBV6-5 combines with J gene TRBJ2-1; D gene unclear. V was clipped by 0 bases and J by 6 bases, with 15 bases between them. Germline CDR1 and CDR2: MNHEY and SVGAGI. The CDR3 consists of 16 residues. The CDR3 nucleotides are TGTGCCAGCAGTTACTCTCGAGTCCCTGGAATCAATGAGCAGTTCTTC. Its protein product is CASSYSRVPGINEQFF.

With respect to this clone: The junction shows a germline mismatch at one end, possibly a read error. V is TRBV4-1 and J is TRBJ2-7, with D maybe TRBD1 (5 bases). Germline V CDR1 and CDR2: MGHRA, YSYEKL. CDR3 size: 13 residues. CDR3 coding DNA: TGCGCCAGCAGGCAAGTTCATAGGGGCGAGCAGTACTTC. Its protein product is CASRQVHRGEQYF.

Only one count was recorded for this clone. CDR3 in DNA: TGTGCCAGCAGCAGCACAGGGTCGGAGACCCAGTACTTC. As protein: CASSSTGSETQYF. The chain joins TRBV28 to TRBJ2-5; a possible D gene is TRBD1 (6 bases). The CDR3 covers 13 residues. With 6 bases removed from V and 5 bases from J, the gap between germline ends came to 13 bases. The germline CDR1 and CDR2 sequences are MDHEN and SYDVKM.

The chain recombines TRBV7-9 with TRBJ2-1, with a weak D call TRBD2 (5 bases). Between the trimmed V and J ends, which lost 3 bases and 8 bases, there was a span of 8 bases. The CDR3 loop spans 12 amino acids. Germline values: CDR1 SEHNR, CDR2 FQNEAQ (reference sequence). In nucleotides, the CDR3 is TGTGCCAGCAGCTTTGGAGCGGATGAGCAGTTCTTC. This encodes CASSFGADEQFF.

In DNA, the CDR3 is TGTGCCAGCAGTTATTCCTTAGCGGGACTTTACAATGAGCAGTTCTTC. This sequence encodes CASSYSLAGLYNEQFF. V usage is TRBV2 and J usage is TRBJ2-1; 8 nucleotides match TRBD2. Germline values: CDR1 SNHLY, CDR2 FYNNEI. With V trimmed by 5 bases and J by 4 bases, 10 bases remained unmatched. The CDR3 spans 16 residues.